This TCR beta chain was sequenced for a study of monozygotic twins with inflammatory bowel disease. Germline assignment: CDR1 KGHDR and CDR2 SFDVKD. This CDR3 has 15 amino acids. Study outcomes and limitations: Healthy co-twins exceeded IBD patients in TCRbeta diversity as measured by inverse Simpson.

For each CDR3 protein, TCRdb gives one entry from its re-call of the 5' RACE reads, without DNA. The sample table sets out some 170,000 distinct CDR3 sequences. On this clonotype: Its antigen is currently unknown.

The TCR comes from a human donor with ulcerative colitis or Crohn's disease, or a healthy co-twin of an affected twin (not recorded which). The sample consisted of blood. The J gene is TRBJ2-3, the V gene TRBV24-1; with no DNA, the TCRdb D assignment of TRBD2 cannot be verified. CDR3 in amino acids: CATGASGGPRDTQYF.